This T cell receptor beta chain came from a study of OX40 agonist ivuxolimab in advanced cancers. The overall study: Three individuals attained partial responses, comprising one hepatocellular carcinoma case and two cutaneous melanoma cases.

Produced via immunoSEQ multiplex PCR; TCRdb's table is partial and in-frame only. The sample records 35,000 to 50,000 clones, 70% to 90% being singletons. Points on this clone: Antigen specificity is unknown.

Study findings and constraints: Doses of 0.1 to 3.0 mg/kg were accompanied by clonal expansion of CD4+ and CD8+ blood T cells by week 6. Researchers did not determine the expanded peripheral T cells' antigen specificity. Among some nonresponders, normalized T-cell clonal expansion was also low.

The CDR3 is 11 residues long. Trimming pared 6 bases from V and 3 bases from J, leaving 5 bases between. Per the germline V gene, CDR1 is MDHEN and CDR2 is SYDVKM. This material consisted of CD4+ or CD8+ T cells sorted from blood, taken in a trial of the OX40 agonist ivuxolimab. J is TRBJ1-1 and V is TRBV28; D unclear. The clonotype comes from an adult with an advanced solid tumor such as melanoma, head and neck, liver or kidney cancer. The CDR3 sequence is CASRFYTEAFF. DNA of the CDR3: TGTGCCAGCAGGTTTTACACTGAAGCTTTCTTT.